This T cell receptor beta chain was obtained from a study of cytomegalovirus exposure and HLA in healthy donors. Germline CDR1 reads SGDLS; CDR2 reads YYNGEE. The CDR3 totals 14 residues. V dropped 3 bases and J dropped 7 bases, with 16 bases sitting between them. A multiplex PCR was run with 60 Vbeta primers and 13 Jbeta primers. Using immunoSEQ multiplex PCR, the repertoire was profiled, and TCRdb retains in-frame clones only, with some absent. The data hold approximately 210,000 clones, with around 82% observed a single time. The V and J genes are TRBV9 and TRBJ1-1, with D tentatively TRBD1 (6 bases). The source material was PBMCs. This sequence originates from a man aged 18 to 35 in good health and CMV-seronegative. In DNA, the CDR3 is TGTGCCAGCAGCGAGGGGGTAACAGGAGATGAAGCTTTCTTT. Residues: CASSEGVTGDEAFF.